These T cell receptor beta chains were read from a single sample in a study of control samples from healthy donors and cancer patients. The repertoire was sequenced with immunoSEQ multiplex PCR; TCRdb's copy has only in-frame clones and lacks some. The data contain about 61,000 clones, 90% of them singletons. Specimen: PBMCs. Source of these receptors: a man in his 60s with colorectal cancer. The CDR3 runs from the conserved cysteine through the conserved F or W. The D gene is left open where the match is weak. The size entry is marked missing in some rows and otherwise reads once, few, many or a size class.

NA	TRBV19	TRBJ1-3	NA	TGTGCCAGTAGCCCTGTTCGACAGACTGGAAACACCATATATTTT	CASSPVRQTGNTIYF
NA	TRBV11-2	TRBJ2-7	NA	TGTGCCAGCAGTCGTTACGCCGGGGCCACCTCCTCCTACGAGCAGTACTTC	CASSRYAGATSSYEQYF
NA	TRBV2	TRBJ2-7	NA	TGTGCCAGCAGTGCCACATTCACCTACGAGCAGTACTTC	CASSATFTYEQYF
once	TRBV7-3	TRBJ2-2	TRBD2	TGTGCCAGCAGCATAACACCGGGAAGCGGGGGGCTGTTTTTT	CASSITPGSGGLFF
few	TRBV6-6	TRBJ1-5	TRBD1	TGTGCCACTAATTCCGGGGACAGGCGAAATCAGCCCCAGCATTTT	CATNSGDRRNQPQHF
NA	TRBV5-1	TRBJ1-3	NA	TGCGCCAGCAGCCCTTCGACATCCCACTCTGGAAACACCATATATTTT	CASSPSTSHSGNTIYF
NA	TRBV7-8	TRBJ1-1	NA	TGTGCCAGCAGCTTAGATAGCGGGGCTCGGGCTTTCTTT	CASSLDSGARAFF
NA	TRBV27	TRBJ2-5	NA	TGTGCCAGCAGAATACAGGGAGAGACCCAGTACTTC	CASRIQGETQYF
NA	TRBV6-2/TRBV6-3	TRBJ2-5	NA	TGTGCCAGCAGTTACTCGCTAGCTCGGGCGGAGACCCAGTACTTC	CASSYSLARAETQYF
NA	TRBV6-2/TRBV6-3	TRBJ2-6	NA	TGTGCCAGCAGTCACCCCGGGACGGAGCGCTCTGGGGCCAACGTCCTGACTTTC	CASSHPGTERSGANVLTF
NA	TRBV5-4	TRBJ2-1	TRBD2	TGTGCCAGCAGCCCCCGGAGCGGGGGTTTTAATGAGCAGTTCTTC	CASSPRSGGFNEQFF
NA	TRBV6-6	TRBJ1-2	NA	TGTGCCAGCAGTTACGGGAGGGGGGACGGCTACACCTTC	CASSYGRGDGYTF
NA	TRBV4-3	TRBJ2-1	NA	TGCGCCAGCAGCAAAGGGGGGGGCAATGAGCAGTTCTTC	CASSKGGGNEQFF
NA	TRBV5-1	TRBJ2-3	NA	TGCGCCAGCAGCCCATTGGGACGGTTGGGGGATACGCAGTATTTT	CASSPLGRLGDTQYF
NA	TRBV2	TRBJ2-3	TRBD2	TGTGCCAGCAGTGAAACCGGGGGGGGCTTTTGGGCGCAGTATTTT	CASSETGGGFWAQYF
NA	TRBV7-9	TRBJ1-3	NA	TGTGCCAGCAGCCCCAACGTAGTGCCTGGAAACACCATATATTTT	CASSPNVVPGNTIYF
NA	TRBV7-3	TRBJ2-3	NA	TGTGCCAGCAGCTCCTACCCCAGCACAGATACGCAGTATTTT	CASSSYPSTDTQYF
few	TRBV30	TRBJ1-1	TRBD1	TGTGCCTGGAGTTATGCAGGGGGCAAAGCTTTCTTT	CAWSYAGGKAFF
NA	TRBV7-9	TRBJ2-3	TRBD1	TGTGCCAGCAGCCCCACAGGGGAAACAGATACGCAGTATTTT	CASSPTGETDTQYF
once	TRBV28	TRBJ1-6	NA	TGTGCCAGCAGTCCCGGGACGCAAAATTCACCCCTCCACTTT	CASSPGTQNSPLHF
NA	TRBV12-5	TRBJ2-3	TRBD2	TGTGCTAGTGGTTTGGTACTGACTAGCGGGGGGGCCATAGGTGGCACAGATACGCAGTATTTT	CASGLVLTSGGAIGGTDTQYF
NA	TRBV20-1	TRBJ2-5	NA	TGCAGTGCTAGTTGGGGAGAGACCCAGTACTTC	CSASWGETQYF
NA	TRBV7-2	TRBJ1-3	NA	TGTGCCAGCAGCTTAGGGGGGCCTGGAAACACCATATATTTT	CASSLGGPGNTIYF
NA	TRBV4-2	TRBJ2-2	TRBD1	TGTGCCAGCAGCCCGTACAGGGGTGCGAACACCGGGGAGCTGTTTTTT	CASSPYRGANTGELFF
NA	TRBV19	TRBJ1-2	TRBD1	TGTGCCAGTAGTATCGGACAGGGAGACTATGGCTACACCTTC	CASSIGQGDYGYTF
NA	TRBV27	TRBJ2-7	NA	TGTGCCAGCAGTTTATCGCGCGCAGGAACCTACGAGCAGTACTTC	CASSLSRAGTYEQYF
NA	TRBV6-2/TRBV6-3	TRBJ2-3	NA	TGTGCCAGCAGCCCTCCCCGAAAAACAGATACGCAGTATTTT	CASSPPRKTDTQYF
NA	TRBV9	TRBJ1-2	NA	TGTGCCAGCAGCGTGTCCCCGGGGCTAAACTATGGCTACACCTTC	CASSVSPGLNYGYTF
NA	TRBV9	TRBJ1-1	NA	TGTGCCAGCAGCTCACAGGGTCTGAACACTGAAGCTTTCTTT	CASSSQGLNTEAFF
NA	TRBV14	TRBJ2-7	TRBD1	TGTGCCAGCAGCCGACAGGGCCACGAGCAGTACTTC	CASSRQGHEQYF
NA	TRBV25-1	TRBJ2-5	NA	TGTGCCAGCAGTGAAAGACAGTTTAGTGGAGAGACCCAGTACTTC	CASSERQFSGETQYF
NA	TRBV5-6	TRBJ2-1	NA	TGTGCCAGCAGCTTGGTGGGGAAGGGCCATGAGCAGTTCTTC	CASSLVGKGHEQFF
NA	TRBV3-1/TRBV3-2	TRBJ2-7	TRBD1	TGTGCCAGCAGCCAAGGCGGGACAGGGGGCCTCGAGCAGTACTTC	CASSQGGTGGLEQYF
NA	TRBV9	TRBJ2-1	NA	TGTGCCAGCAGCCGCGGGACTGGCTCCTACAATGAGCAGTTCTTC	CASSRGTGSYNEQFF
NA	TRBV7-6	TRBJ2-2	NA	TGTGCCAGCAGCCTCCACCCGAACACCGGGGAGCTGTTTTTT	CASSLHPNTGELFF
NA	TRBV7-9	TRBJ2-2	NA	TGTGCCAGCAGCCCACGGACAGTGCACACCGGGGAGCTGTTTTTT	CASSPRTVHTGELFF
NA	TRBV5-6	TRBJ2-6	TRBD1	TGTGCCAGCAGCTTACAGGGGAGACACTCTGGGGCCAACGTCCTGACTTTC	CASSLQGRHSGANVLTF
NA	TRBV27	TRBJ1-5	NA	TGTGCCAGCAGTTTTCGACGGAGCAATCAGCCCCAGCATTTT	CASSFRRSNQPQHF
NA	TRBV4-3	TRBJ2-4	NA	TGCGCCAGCAGCCAGGGATCAGGGGCAGGAAACATTCAGTACTTC	CASSQGSGAGNIQYF
NA	TRBV6-5	TRBJ2-3	TRBD2	TGTGCCAGCAGGCCGGGACTAGCGACAGATACGCAGTATTTT	CASRPGLATDTQYF
NA	TRBV5-1	TRBJ1-6	NA	TGCGCCAGCAGCCCCAGCGGGGCCTCGCGGGCTTCACCCCTCCACTTT	CASSPSGASRASPLHF
NA	TRBV5-1	TRBJ2-2	TRBD1	TGCGCCAGCAGCGAGACACAGGGGGCGGGCGGGGAGCTGTTTTTT	CASSETQGAGGELFF
once	TRBV6-5	TRBJ2-3	TRBD1	TGTGCCAGCAGTTCCGGGACAGGGTTGACAGATACGCAGTATTTT	CASSSGTGLTDTQYF
NA	TRBV4-1	TRBJ1-5	NA	TGCGCCAGCAGCCAAGCTCCCCGGAGTCAGCCCCAGCATTTT	CASSQAPRSQPQHF
NA	TRBV7-9	TRBJ2-7	TRBD1	TGTGCCAGCAGCCTACCTACAGGGGCAGCCTACGAGCAGTACTTC	CASSLPTGAAYEQYF
NA	TRBV11-3	TRBJ2-2	NA	TGTGCCAGCAGCCATCGAACAGGGCTTACCGGGGAGCTGTTTTTT	CASSHRTGLTGELFF
NA	TRBV7-2	TRBJ1-4	TRBD1	TGTGCCAGCAGCTTATGGGGACAGGGTGGTGAAAAACTGTTTTTT	CASSLWGQGGEKLFF
NA	TRBV6-6	TRBJ2-7	TRBD2	TGTGCCAGCAGTTCGGGCGGGGGCTCCTACGAGCAGTACTTC	CASSSGGGSYEQYF
NA	TRBV11-3	TRBJ2-1	NA	TGTGCCAGCAGCTTCCGGGACGGTACCTACAATGAGCAGTTCTTC	CASSFRDGTYNEQFF
NA	TRBV4-3	TRBJ2-7	TRBD2	TGCGCCAGCAGCCGAAGTTTCCGGACTAGCGGGGGGGCCGCCTACGAGCAGTACTTC	CASSRSFRTSGGAAYEQYF
NA	TRBV7-3	TRBJ2-5	TRBD2	TGTGCCAGCAGCCCGGGCTCGGGGGGAGAGACCCAGTACTTC	CASSPGSGGETQYF
NA	TRBV3-1/TRBV3-2	TRBJ2-7	NA	TGTGCCAGCAGCCGCGACCTTAATCAGGTGCAGTACTTC	CASSRDLNQVQYF
NA	TRBV4-2	TRBJ1-2	NA	TGTGCCAGCAGCTACGGACAATCGGGCTATGGCTACACCTTC	CASSYGQSGYGYTF
NA	TRBV4-1	TRBJ1-4	NA	TGCGCCAGCAGCCAGCTATCCGGGATCCCCGAAAAACTGTTTTTT	CASSQLSGIPEKLFF